The clone carrying this TCR beta chain came up a few times. The data belong to a study of blood T cell repertoires in COVID-19. Germline-derived CDR1 and CDR2 are LNHDA and SQIVND (reference sequence). The CDR3 consists of 13 residues. Trimming shortened V by 5 bases and J by 8 bases, and 15 bases separated the two germline ends. The data were produced by immunoSEQ multiplex PCR, yet TCRdb's version contains in-frame clones alone and is incomplete. The data contain over 200,000 clones, approximately 83% of them singletons. The sample taken for sequencing was peripheral blood. V usage is TRBV19 and J usage is TRBJ1-2, with D possibly matching TRBD1 (5 bases). This TCR came from a woman aged 30 to 39 with COVID-19, enrolled during active disease. CDR3 sequence: CASSLLQGRGYTF. CDR3 DNA: TGTGCCAGTAGTCTACTCCAGGGAAGGGGCTACACCTTC.